This paragraph covers one T cell receptor (beta chain) sequence. These data originate in a study of graft-versus-host responses after intestinal transplantation. At the level of the study: Induction with anti-thymocyte globulin, then tacrolimus and steroids for three to four years, was given to all recipients.

Some clones are missing from TCRdb's copy, which holds only in-frame ones; the method was immunoSEQ multiplex PCR. The sample lists roughly 69,000 clones; over 85% were seen once. The CDR3 consists of 15 residues. In germline, CDR1 is SGHTA, CDR2 FQGNSA. V shed 0 bases, J shed 5 bases, and the junction held 5 bases outside the gene matches. The sequence derives from a human patient who received an intestinal transplant, so some T cells may come from the graft donor. The sample was bone marrow, taken approximately 700 days after intestinal transplantation. The rearrangement uses TRBV7-2 and TRBJ2-3; 7 nucleotides match TRBD1. In DNA form, the CDR3 reads TGTGCCAGCAGCTTAGCGCGGGCAGGGGGAGATACGCAGTATTTT. This translates into CASSLARAGGDTQYF.